Below, 3 T cell receptor beta chains from the same sample are listed, as sequenced in a study of regulatory T cells in long-lasting Graves disease. The time point is: newly diagnosed GD, antithyroid drugs for less than 3 months. Extracted PBMC RNA gave rise to the TCR library. iRepertoire HTBI primers and Arm-PCR of CDR3 regions built TCR beta libraries. From the multiplex PCR reads, TCRdb called clonotypes with MiXCR, one entry per CDR3 protein. The table shows almost 450,000 distinct CDR3 sequences, with approximately 16% occurring only once. In addition, the sample was reused for a study of T cells in Graves' hyperthyroidism and ophthalmopathy.

The material was peripheral blood mononuclear cells (PBMCs), obtained at new diagnosis, from a patient treated with antithyroid drugs. The receptors originated from a woman in her 30s with Graves disease.

This clonotype was recorded a few times. The chain combines TRBV20-1 with TRBJ1-2; 10 positions match TRBD1. CDR1 is DFQATT, CDR2 SNEGSKA, per germline (reference sequence). J lost 4 bases, V lost 5 bases, and 10 bases had no gene match. The CDR3 runs 15 residues. The CDR3 protein is CSAFPRDRGGYGYTF. CDR3 DNA sequence: TGCAGTGCTTTTCCCCGGGACAGGGGCGGCTATGGCTACACCTTC.

This clonotype was seen more than once but under ten times. This chain links TRBV12-3 or TRBV12-4 with TRBJ2-2; either TRBD1 or TRBD2 may fit D (5 bases each). The CDR3 loop spans 13 amino acids. Trimming removed 1 base from V and 7 bases from J, with 7 bases in between. Here the CDR3 reads CASSLGGFGELFF. The CDR3 bases are TGTGCCAGCAGTTTAGGGGGGTTCGGGGAGCTGTTTTTT.

This clonotype was counted at least ten times. This rearrangement joins TRBV7-9 to TRBJ1-2, with no clear D. Trimming removed 2 bases at V and 2 bases at J, with 9 bases between. CDR1 is SEHNR and CDR2 is FQNEAQ in the germline V gene (reference sequence). The CDR3 sequence is 14 residues long. The CDR3 nucleotides are TGTGCCAGCAGCTTAACTCAAGAGAACTATGGCTACACCTTC. It specifies CASSLTQENYGYTF.